The next 4 T cell receptor beta chains were all read from a single sample in a study of OX40 agonist ivuxolimab in advanced cancers. Here immunoSEQ multiplex PCR was the method, and the copy in TCRdb shows in-frame clones only, minus some. The sample contains about 28,000 clones, roughly 80% of which appear only once. Material: CD4+ or CD8+ T cells sorted from blood, obtained in a trial of the OX40 agonist ivuxolimab. These receptors were collected from an adult with an advanced solid tumor such as melanoma, head and neck, liver or kidney cancer.

The rearrangement links TRBV20-1 to TRBJ1-5; the D is unclear. There are 10 residues in the CDR3. Germline V gene lookup returns CDR1 DFQATT and CDR2 SNEGSKA (reference sequence). The chain's CDR3 is CTSCGQPQHF. The CDR3 nucleotides are TGCACCTCTTGCGGCCAGCCCCAGCATTTT.

The chain carries TRBV5-1 and TRBJ2-4; 9 nucleotides agree with TRBD1. The CDR3 has 16 amino acids. The V gene's germline CDR1 is SGHRS and CDR2 YFSETQ. With V trimmed by 4 bases and J by 0 bases, 5 bases remained unmatched. The CDR3 DNA reads TGCGCCAGCAGCCCCTCACAGGGGGCAGCCAAAAACATTCAGTACTTC. This encodes CASSPSQGAAKNIQYF.

This clone was counted a few times. The chain employs TRBV10-2 and TRBJ2-7; D may be TRBD1 (6 bases). CDR1 and CDR2 (germline): WSHSY, SAAADI. The V and J ends lost 0 bases and 2 bases respectively, with 8 bases between them. CDR3 size: 14 residues. Here the CDR3 DNA reads TGCGCCAGCAGTGAGTCTTGGGGGCCCTACGAGCAGTACTTC. Amino acid sequence: CASSESWGPYEQYF.

This sequence joins TRBV7-8 and TRBJ2-1; tentative D call: TRBD1 (6 bases). This CDR3 has 16 residues. Germline CDR1 SGHVS, CDR2 FQNEAQ. V was clipped by 3 bases and J by 0 bases, with 12 bases between them. The CDR3 region has the DNA TGTGCCAGCAGCTTCACAGGGCTCAGCTCCTACAATGAGCAGTTCTTC. Translated, it gives CASSFTGLSSYNEQFF.